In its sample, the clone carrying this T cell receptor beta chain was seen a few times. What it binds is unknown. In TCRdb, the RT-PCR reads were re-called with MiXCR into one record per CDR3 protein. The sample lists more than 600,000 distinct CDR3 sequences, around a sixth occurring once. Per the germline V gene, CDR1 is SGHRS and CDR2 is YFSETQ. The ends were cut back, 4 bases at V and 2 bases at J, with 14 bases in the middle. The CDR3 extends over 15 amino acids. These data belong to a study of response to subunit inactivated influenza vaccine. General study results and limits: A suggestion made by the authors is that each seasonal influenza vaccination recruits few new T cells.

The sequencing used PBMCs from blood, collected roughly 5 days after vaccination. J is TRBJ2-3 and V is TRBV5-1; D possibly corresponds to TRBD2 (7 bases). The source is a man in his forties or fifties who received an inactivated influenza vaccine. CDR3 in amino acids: CASSPTGGFTDTQYF. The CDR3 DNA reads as TGCGCCAGCAGCCCGACGGGGGGCTTCACAGATACGCAGTATTTT. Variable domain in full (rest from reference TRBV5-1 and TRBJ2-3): KAGVTQTPRYLIKTRGQQVTLSCSPISGHRSVSWYQQTPGQGLQFLFEYFSETQRNKGNFPGRFSGRQFSNSRSEMNVSTLELGDSALYLCASSPTGGFTDTQYFGPGTRLTVL.